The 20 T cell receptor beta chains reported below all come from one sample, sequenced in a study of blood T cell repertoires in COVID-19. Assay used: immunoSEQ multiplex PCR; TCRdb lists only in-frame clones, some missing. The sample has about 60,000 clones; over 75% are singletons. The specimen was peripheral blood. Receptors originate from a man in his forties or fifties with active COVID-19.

The CDR3 spells CASSPTGGNGYTF. The CDR3 DNA reads as TGTGCCAGCAGCCCGACAGGGGGTAATGGCTACACCTTC. The chain carries TRBV7-3 and TRBJ1-2; TRBD1 matches at 9 bases. The CDR3 is 13 amino acids. Germline CDR1 and CDR2: SGHTA and FQGTGA. With 5 bases clipped from V and 6 bases from J, the junction kept 4 bases outside the gene matches.

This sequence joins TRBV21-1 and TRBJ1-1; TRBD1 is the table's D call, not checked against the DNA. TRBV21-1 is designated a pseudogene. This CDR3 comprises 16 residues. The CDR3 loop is CASSKEGTALNTEAFF. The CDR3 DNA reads TGTGCCAGCAGCAAAGAGGGGACAGCTTTGAACACTGAAGCTTTCTTT.

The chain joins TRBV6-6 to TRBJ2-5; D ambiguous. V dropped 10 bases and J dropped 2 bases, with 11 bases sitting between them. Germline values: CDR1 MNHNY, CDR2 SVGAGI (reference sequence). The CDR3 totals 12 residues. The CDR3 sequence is CATTWSQETQYF. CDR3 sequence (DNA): TGTGCCACTACCTGGTCTCAAGAGACCCAGTACTTC.

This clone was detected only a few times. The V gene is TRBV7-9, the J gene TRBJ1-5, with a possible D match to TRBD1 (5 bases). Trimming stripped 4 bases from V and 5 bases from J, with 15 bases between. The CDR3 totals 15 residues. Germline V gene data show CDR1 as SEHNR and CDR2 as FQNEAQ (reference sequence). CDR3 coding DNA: TGTGCCAGCAGCTCGCGTCAGGGAATGGATCAGCCCCAGCATTTT. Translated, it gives CASSSRQGMDQPQHF.

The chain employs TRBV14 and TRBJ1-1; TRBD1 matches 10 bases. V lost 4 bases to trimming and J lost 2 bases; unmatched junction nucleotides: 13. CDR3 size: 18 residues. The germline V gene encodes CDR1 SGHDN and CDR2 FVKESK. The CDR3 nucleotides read TGTGCCAGCAGCCCTAATGCCGGGACAGGGGTTAGAAACACTGAAGCTTTCTTT. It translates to CASSPNAGTGVRNTEAFF.

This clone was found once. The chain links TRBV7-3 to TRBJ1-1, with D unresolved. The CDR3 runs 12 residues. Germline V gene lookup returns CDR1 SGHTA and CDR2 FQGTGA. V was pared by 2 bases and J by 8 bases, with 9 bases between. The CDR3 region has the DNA TGTGCCAGCAGCTTAGGAGGTGCCGAAGCTTTCTTT. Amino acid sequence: CASSLGGAEAFF. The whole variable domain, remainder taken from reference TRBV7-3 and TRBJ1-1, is GAGVSQTPSNKVTEKGKYVELRCDPISGHTALYWYRQSLGQGPEFLIYFQGTGAADDSGLPNDRFFAVRPEGSVSTLKIQRTERGDSAVYLCASSLGGAEAFFGQGTRLTVV.

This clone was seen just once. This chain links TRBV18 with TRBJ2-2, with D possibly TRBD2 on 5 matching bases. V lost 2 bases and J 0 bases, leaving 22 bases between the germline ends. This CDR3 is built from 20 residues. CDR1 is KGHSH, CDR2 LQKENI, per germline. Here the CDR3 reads CASSPVGYGVTNANTGELFF. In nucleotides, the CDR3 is TGTGCCAGCTCACCAGTAGGGTACGGGGTCACGAACGCGAACACCGGGGAGCTGTTTTTT.

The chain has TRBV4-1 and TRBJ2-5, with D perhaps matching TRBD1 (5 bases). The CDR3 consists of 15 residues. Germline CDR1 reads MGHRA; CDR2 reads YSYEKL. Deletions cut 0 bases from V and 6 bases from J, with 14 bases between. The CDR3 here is CASSQDEQVVKTQYF. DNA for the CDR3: TGCGCCAGCAGCCAAGATGAACAGGTGGTGAAGACCCAGTACTTC.

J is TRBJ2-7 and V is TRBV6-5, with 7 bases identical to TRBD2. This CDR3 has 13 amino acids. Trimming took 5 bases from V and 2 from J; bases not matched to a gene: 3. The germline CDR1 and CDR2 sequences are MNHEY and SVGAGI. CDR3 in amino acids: CASSRDYAYEQYF. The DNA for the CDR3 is TGTGCCAGCAGTCGGGACTATGCCTACGAGCAGTACTTC.

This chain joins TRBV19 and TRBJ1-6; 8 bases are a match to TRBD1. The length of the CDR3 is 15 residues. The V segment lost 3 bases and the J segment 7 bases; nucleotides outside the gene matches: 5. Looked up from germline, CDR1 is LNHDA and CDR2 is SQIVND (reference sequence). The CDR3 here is CASSMDRVGNSPLHF. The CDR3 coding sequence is TGTGCCAGTAGTATGGACAGGGTAGGGAATTCACCCCTCCACTTT. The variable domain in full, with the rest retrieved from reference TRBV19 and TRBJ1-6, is DGGITQSPKYLFRKEGQNVTLSCEQNLNHDAMYWYRQDPGQGLRLIYYSQIVNDFQKGDIAEGYSVSREKKESFPLTVTSAQKNPTAFYLCASSMDRVGNSPLHFGNGTRLTVT.

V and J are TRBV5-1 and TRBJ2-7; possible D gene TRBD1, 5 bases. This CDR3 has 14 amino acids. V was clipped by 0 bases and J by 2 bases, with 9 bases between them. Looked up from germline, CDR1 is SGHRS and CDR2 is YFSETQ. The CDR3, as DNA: TGCGCCAGCAGCTTGGCAGGGTTAGCCTACGAGCAGTACTTC. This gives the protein CASSLAGLAYEQYF.

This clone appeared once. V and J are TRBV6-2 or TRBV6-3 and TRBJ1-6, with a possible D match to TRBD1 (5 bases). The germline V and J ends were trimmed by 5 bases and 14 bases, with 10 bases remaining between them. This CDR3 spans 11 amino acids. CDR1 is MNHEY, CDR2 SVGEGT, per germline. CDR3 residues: CASSQGQSLHF. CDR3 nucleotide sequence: TGTGCCAGCAGTCAAGGACAATCCCTCCACTTT.

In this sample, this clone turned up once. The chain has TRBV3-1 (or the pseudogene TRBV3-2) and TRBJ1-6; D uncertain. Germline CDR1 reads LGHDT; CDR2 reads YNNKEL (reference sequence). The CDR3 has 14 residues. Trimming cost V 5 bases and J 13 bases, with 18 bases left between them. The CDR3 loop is CASSSQAYGQPLHF. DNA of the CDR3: TGTGCCAGCAGCTCCCAGGCTTACGGCCAGCCCCTCCACTTT.

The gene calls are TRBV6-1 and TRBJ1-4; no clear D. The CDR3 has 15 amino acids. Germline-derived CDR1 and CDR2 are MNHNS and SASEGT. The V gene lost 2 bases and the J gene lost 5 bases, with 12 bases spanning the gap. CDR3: CASSEPGRGNEKLFF. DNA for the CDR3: TGTGCCAGCAGTGAACCCGGCAGAGGAAATGAAAAACTGTTTTTT.

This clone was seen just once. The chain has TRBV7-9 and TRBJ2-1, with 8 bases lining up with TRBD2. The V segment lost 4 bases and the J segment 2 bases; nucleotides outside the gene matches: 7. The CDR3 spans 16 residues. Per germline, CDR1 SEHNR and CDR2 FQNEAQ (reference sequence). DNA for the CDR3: TGTGCCAGCAGCTATTCGGGGGGGCTGACCTACAATGAGCAGTTCTTC. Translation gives CASSYSGGLTYNEQFF.

CDR3 in amino acids: CASSAGQGITDTQYF. In DNA, the CDR3 is TGTGCCAGCAGCGCAGGACAGGGGATAACAGATACGCAGTATTTT. This chain joins TRBV9 and TRBJ2-3; TRBD1 aligns across 9 bases. The CDR3 spans 15 residues. The junction had 5 bases not matched to a gene; V was cut back by 3 bases and J by 3 bases. Germline CDR1 is SGDLS and CDR2 is YYNGEE.

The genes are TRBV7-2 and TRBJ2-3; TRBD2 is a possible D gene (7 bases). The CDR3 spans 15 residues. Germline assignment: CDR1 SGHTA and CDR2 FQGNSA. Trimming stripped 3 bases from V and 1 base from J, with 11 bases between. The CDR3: CASSFGEGGTDTQYF. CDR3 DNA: TGTGCCAGCAGCTTCGGGGAGGGGGGCACAGATACGCAGTATTTT.

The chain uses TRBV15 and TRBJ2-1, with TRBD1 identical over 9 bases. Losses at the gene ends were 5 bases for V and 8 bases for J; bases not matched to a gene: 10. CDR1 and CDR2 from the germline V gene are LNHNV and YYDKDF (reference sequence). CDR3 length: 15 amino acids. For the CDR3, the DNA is TGTGCCACCAGCCGGCGGGACAGGGCGGCGGATGAGCAGTTCTTC. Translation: CATSRRDRAADEQFF.

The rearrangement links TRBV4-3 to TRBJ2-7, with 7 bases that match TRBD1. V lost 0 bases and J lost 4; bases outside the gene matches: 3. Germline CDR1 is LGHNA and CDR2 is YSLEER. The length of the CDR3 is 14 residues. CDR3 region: CASSQEGTVYEQYF. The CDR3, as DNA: TGCGCCAGCAGCCAAGAAGGGACAGTTTACGAGCAGTACTTC.

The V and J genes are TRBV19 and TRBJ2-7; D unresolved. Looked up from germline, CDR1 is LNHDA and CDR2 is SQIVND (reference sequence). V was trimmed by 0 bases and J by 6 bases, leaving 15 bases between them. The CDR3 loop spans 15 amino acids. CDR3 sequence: CASSIEPGRKGEQYF. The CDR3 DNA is TGTGCCAGTAGTATAGAGCCAGGAAGAAAAGGCGAGCAGTACTTC.